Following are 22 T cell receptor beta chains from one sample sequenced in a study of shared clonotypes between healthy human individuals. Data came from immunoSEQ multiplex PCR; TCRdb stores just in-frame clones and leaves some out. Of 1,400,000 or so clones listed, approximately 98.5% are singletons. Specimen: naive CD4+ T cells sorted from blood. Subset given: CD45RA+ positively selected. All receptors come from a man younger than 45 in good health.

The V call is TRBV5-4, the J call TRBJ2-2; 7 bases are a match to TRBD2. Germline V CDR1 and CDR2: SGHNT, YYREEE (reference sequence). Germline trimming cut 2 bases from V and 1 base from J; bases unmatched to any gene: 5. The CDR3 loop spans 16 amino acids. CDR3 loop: CASSLHSSGNTGELFF. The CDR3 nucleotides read TGTGCCAGCAGCTTACATTCTAGCGGGAACACCGGGGAGCTGTTTTTT.

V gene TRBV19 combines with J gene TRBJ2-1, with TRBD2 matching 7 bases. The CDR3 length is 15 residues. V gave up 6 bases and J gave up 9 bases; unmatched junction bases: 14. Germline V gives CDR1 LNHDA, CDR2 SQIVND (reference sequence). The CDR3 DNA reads TGTGCCAGTAGAGCTAGAGCGGGATCCAGCGGTGAGCAGTTCTTC. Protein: CASRARAGSSGEQFF.

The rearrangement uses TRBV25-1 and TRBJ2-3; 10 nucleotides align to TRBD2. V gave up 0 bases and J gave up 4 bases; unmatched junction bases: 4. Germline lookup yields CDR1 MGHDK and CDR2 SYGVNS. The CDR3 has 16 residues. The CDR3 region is CASSEYRLAGADTQYF. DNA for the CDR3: TGTGCCAGCAGTGAATATAGGCTAGCGGGAGCAGATACGCAGTATTTT.

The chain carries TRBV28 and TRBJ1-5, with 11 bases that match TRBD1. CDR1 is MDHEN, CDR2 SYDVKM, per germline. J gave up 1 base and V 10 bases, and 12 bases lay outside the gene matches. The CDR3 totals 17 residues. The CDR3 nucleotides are TGTGCCACCAGAACCTGGACAGGGGGCGGGAGCAATCAGCCCCAGCATTTT. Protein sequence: CATRTWTGGGSNQPQHF. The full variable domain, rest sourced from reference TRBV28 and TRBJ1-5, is DVKVTQSSRYLVKRTGEKVFLECVQDMDHENMFWYRQDPGLGLRLIYFSYDVKMKEKGDIPEGYSVSREKKERFSLILESASTNQTSMYLCATRTWTGGGSNQPQHFGDGTRLSIL.

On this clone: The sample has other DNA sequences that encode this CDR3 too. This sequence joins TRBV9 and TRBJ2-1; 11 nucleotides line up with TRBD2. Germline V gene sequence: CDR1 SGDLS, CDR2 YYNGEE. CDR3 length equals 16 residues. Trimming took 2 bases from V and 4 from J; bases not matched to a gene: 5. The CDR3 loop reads CASSVQTSGSYNEQFF. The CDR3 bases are TGTGCCAGCAGCGTCCAAACTAGCGGGAGTTACAATGAGCAGTTCTTC.

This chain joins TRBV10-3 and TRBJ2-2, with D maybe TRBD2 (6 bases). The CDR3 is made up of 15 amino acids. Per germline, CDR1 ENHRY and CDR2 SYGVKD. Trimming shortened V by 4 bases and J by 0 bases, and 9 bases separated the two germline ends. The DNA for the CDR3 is TGTGCCATCAGTGTCTCTAGCGCGAACACCGGGGAGCTGTTTTTT. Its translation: CAISVSSANTGELFF.

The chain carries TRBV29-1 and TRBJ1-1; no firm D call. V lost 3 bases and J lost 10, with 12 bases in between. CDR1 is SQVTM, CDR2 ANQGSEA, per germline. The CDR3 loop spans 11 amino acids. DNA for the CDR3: TGCAGCGTTGAGCCGGGCTTAACAGCTTTCTTT. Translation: CSVEPGLTAFF.

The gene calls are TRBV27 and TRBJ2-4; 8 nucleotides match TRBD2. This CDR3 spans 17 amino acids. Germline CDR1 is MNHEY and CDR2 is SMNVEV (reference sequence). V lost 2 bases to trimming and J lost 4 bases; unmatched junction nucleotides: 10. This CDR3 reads CASSLGLADYYKNIQYF. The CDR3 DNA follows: TGTGCCAGCAGTTTAGGACTAGCAGACTATTATAAAAACATTCAGTACTTC.

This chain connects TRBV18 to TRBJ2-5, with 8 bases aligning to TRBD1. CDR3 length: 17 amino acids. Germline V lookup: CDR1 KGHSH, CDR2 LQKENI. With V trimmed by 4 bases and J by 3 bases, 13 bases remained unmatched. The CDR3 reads CASSLRDRSPPEETQYF. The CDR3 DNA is TGTGCCAGCTCACTCCGGGACAGGTCACCACCCGAAGAGACCCAGTACTTC.

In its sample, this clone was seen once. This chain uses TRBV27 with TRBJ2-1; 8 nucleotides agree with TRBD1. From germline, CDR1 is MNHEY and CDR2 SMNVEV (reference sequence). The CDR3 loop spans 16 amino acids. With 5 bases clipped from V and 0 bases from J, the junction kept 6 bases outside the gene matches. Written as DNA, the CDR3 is TGTGCCAGCAGTCCCGTAGGGACAGGCTCCTACAATGAGCAGTTCTTC. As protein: CASSPVGTGSYNEQFF.

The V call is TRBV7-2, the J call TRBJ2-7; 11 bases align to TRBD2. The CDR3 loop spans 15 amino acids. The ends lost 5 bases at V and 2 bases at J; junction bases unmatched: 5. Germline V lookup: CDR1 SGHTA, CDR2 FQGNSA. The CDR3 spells CASSQTTSGAYEQYF. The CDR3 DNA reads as TGTGCCAGCAGCCAGACGACTAGCGGGGCCTACGAGCAGTACTTC.

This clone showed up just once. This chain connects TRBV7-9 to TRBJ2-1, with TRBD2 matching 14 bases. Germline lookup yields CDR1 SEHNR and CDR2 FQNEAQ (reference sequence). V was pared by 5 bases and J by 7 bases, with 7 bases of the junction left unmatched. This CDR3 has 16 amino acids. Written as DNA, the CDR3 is TGTGCCAGCAGCGCCAGACTAGCGGGAGGGCCAAATGAGCAGTTCTTC. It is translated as CASSARLAGGPNEQFF.

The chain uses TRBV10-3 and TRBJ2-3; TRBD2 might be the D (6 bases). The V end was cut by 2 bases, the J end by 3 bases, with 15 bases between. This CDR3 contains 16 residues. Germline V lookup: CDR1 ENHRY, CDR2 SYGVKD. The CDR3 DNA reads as TGTGCCATCAGTGAGGCGAATCGGCTAGCGACAGATACGCAGTATTTT. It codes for CAISEANRLATDTQYF.

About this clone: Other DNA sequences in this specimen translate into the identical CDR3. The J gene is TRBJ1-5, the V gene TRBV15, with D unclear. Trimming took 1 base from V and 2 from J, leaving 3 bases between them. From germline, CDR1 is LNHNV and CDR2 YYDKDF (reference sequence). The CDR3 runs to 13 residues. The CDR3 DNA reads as TGTGCCACCAGCAGAGGCGGCAATCAGCCCCAGCATTTT. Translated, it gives CATSRGGNQPQHF.

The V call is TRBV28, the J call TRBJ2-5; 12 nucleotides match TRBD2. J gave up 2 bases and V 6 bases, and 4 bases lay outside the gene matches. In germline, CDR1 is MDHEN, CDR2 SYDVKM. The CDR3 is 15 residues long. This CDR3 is CASSSTSGGQETQYF. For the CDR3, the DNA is TGTGCCAGCAGCAGCACTAGCGGGGGGCAAGAGACCCAGTACTTC.

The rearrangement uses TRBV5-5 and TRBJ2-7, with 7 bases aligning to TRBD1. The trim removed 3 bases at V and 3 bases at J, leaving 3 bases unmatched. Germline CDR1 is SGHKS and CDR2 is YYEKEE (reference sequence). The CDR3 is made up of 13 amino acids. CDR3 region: CASSYDRDYEQYF. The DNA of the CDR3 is TGTGCCAGCAGCTACGACAGGGACTACGAGCAGTACTTC. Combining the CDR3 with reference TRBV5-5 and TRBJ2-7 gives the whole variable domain DAGVTQSPTHLIKTRGQQVTLRCSPISGHKSVSWYQQVLGQGPQFIFQYYEKEERGRGNFPDRFSARQFPNYSSELNVNALLLGDSALYLCASSYDRDYEQYFGPGTRLTVT.

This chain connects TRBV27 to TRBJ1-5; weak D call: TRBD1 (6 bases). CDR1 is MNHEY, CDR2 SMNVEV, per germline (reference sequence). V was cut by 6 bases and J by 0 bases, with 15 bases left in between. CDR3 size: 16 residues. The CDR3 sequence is CASRLLGQTSNQPQHF. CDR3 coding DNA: TGTGCCAGCAGGCTACTAGGACAGACTAGCAATCAGCCCCAGCATTTT.

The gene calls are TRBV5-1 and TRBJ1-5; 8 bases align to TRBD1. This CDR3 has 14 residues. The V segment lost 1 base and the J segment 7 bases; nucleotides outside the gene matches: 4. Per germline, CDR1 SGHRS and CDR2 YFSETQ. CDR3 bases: TGCGCCAGCAGCTTGCAGGGGGCCGGGCAGCCCCAGCATTTT. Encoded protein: CASSLQGAGQPQHF.

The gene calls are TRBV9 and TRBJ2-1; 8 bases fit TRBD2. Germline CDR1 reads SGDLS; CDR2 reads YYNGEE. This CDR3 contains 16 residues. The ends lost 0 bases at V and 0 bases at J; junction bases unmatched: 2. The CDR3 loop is CASSVGLAHSYNEQFF. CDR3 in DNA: TGTGCCAGCAGCGTAGGACTAGCGCACTCCTACAATGAGCAGTTCTTC.

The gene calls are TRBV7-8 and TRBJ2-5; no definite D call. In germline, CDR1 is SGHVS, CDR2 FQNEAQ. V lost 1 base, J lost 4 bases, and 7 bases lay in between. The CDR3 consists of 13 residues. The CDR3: CASSLGSVETQYF. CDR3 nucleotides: TGTGCCAGCAGCTTAGGGTCGGTAGAGACCCAGTACTTC.

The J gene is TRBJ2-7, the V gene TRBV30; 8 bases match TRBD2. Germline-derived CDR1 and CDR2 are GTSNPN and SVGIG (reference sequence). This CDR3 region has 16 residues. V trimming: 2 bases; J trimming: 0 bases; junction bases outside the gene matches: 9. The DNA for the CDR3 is TGTGCCTGGAGTCCCCCAACTAGCGGTATCTCCTACGAGCAGTACTTC. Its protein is CAWSPPTSGISYEQYF.

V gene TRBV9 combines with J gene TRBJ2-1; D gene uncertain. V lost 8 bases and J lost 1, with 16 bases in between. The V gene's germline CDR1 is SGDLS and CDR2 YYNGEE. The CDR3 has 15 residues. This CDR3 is CASHPVGSSYNEQFF. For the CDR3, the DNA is TGTGCCAGTCACCCTGTGGGGTCTTCCTACAATGAGCAGTTCTTC.